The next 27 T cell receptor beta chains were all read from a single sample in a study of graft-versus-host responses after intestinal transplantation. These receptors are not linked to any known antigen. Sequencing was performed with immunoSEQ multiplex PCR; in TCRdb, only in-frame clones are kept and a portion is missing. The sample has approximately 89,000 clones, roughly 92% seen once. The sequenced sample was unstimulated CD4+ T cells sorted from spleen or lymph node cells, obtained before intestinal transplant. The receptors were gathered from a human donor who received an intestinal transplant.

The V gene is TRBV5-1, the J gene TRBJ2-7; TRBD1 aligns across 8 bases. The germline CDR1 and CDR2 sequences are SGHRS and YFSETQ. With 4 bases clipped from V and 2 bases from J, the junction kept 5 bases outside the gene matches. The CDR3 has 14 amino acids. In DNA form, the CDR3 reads TGCGCCAGCAGCGGGGGACAGGCGGCCTACGAGCAGTACTTC. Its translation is CASSGGQAAYEQYF.

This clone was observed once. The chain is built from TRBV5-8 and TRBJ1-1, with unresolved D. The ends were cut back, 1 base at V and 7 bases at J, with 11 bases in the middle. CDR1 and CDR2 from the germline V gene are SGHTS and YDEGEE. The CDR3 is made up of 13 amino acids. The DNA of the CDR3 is TGTGCCAGCAGCTTGATCCAGTTTATTGAAGCTTTCTTT. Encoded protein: CASSLIQFIEAFF.

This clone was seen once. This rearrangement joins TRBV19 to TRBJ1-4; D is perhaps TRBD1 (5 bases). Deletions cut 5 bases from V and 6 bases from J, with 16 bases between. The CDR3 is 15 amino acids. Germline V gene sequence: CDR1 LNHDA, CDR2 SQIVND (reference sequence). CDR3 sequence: CASSPLQGPYEKLFF. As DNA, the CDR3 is TGTGCCAGTAGTCCTCTCCAGGGCCCATATGAAAAACTGTTTTTT.

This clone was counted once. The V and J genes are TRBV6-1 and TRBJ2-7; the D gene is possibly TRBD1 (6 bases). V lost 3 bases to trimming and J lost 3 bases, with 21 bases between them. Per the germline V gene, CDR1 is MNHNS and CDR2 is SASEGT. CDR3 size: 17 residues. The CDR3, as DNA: TGTGCCAGCAGTGATCACCCAAGAAGTGGACAGCTCTACGAGCAGTACTTC. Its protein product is CASSDHPRSGQLYEQYF.

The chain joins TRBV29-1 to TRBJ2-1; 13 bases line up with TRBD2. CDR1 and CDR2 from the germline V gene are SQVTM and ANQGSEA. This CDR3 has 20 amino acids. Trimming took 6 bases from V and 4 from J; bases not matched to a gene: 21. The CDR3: CSVLRRTSGRVVAPYNEQFF. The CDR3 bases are TGCAGCGTACTACGACGGACTAGCGGGAGAGTCGTTGCCCCGTACAATGAGCAGTTCTTC.

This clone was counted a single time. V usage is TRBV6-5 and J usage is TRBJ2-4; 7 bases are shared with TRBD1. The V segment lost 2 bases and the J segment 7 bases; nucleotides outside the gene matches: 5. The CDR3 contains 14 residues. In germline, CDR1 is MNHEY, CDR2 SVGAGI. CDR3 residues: CASSYRTGLNIQYF. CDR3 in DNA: TGTGCCAGCAGTTACCGGACAGGTTTGAACATTCAGTACTTC.

CDR3 loop: CASSLVTGTEAFF. CDR3 DNA: TGTGCCAGCAGCTTAGTGACAGGCACTGAAGCTTTCTTT. The genes are TRBV7-9 and TRBJ1-1, with D possibly TRBD1 on 6 matching bases. The germline V gene has CDR1 SEHNR and CDR2 FQNEAQ (reference sequence). CDR3 size: 13 residues. Trimming took 1 base from V and 4 from J, leaving 7 bases between them.

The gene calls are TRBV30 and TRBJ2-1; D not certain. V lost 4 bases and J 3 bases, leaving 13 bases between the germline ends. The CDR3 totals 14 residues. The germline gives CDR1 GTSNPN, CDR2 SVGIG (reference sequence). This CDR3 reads CAWTERVFYNEQFF. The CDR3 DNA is TGTGCCTGGACGGAGAGAGTCTTCTACAATGAGCAGTTCTTC.

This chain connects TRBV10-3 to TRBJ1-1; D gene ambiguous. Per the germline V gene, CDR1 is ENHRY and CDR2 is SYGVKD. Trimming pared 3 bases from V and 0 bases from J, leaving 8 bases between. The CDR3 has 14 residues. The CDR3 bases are TGTGCCATCAGTGACGGGAAGTTGAACACTGAAGCTTTCTTT. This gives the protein CAISDGKLNTEAFF.

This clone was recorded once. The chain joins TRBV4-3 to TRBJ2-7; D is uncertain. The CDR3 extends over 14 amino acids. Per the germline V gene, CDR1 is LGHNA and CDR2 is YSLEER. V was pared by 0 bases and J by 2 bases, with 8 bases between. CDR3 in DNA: TGCGCCAGCAGCCAAGATCTAGGCCCCTACGAGCAGTACTTC. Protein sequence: CASSQDLGPYEQYF.

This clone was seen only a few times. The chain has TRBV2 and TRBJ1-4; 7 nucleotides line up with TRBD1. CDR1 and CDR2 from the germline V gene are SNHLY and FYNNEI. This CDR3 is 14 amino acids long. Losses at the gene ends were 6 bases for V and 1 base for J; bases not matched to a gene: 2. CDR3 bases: TGTGCCAGCAGGAACAGGGGAACTAATGAAAAACTGTTTTTT. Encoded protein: CASRNRGTNEKLFF.

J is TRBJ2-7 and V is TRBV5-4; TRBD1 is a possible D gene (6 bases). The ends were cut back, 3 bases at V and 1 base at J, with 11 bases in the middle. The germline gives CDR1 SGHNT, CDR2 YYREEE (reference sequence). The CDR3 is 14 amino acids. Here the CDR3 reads CASSSPDSSYEQYF. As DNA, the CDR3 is TGTGCCAGCAGCTCGCCGGACAGTTCCTACGAGCAGTACTTC. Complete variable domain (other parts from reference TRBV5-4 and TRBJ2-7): ETGVTQSPTHLIKTRGQQVTLRCSSQSGHNTVSWYQQALGQGPQFIFQYYREEENGRGNFPPRFSGLQFPNYSSELNVNALELDDSALYLCASSSPDSSYEQYFGPGTRLTVT.

In nucleotides, the CDR3 is TGCGCCAGCAGCTTGGAAGTCGCAGGCCTCTATGGCTACACCTTC. It is translated as CASSLEVAGLYGYTF. The chain carries TRBV5-1 and TRBJ1-2; no clear D. The V gene lost 0 bases and the J gene lost 4 bases, with 13 bases spanning the gap. The V gene's germline CDR1 is SGHRS and CDR2 YFSETQ. CDR3 length equals 15 residues. The whole variable domain, filled in from reference TRBV5-1 and TRBJ1-2, reads KAGVTQTPRYLIKTRGQQVTLSCSPISGHRSVSWYQQTPGQGLQFLFEYFSETQRNKGNFPGRFSGRQFSNSRSEMNVSTLELGDSALYLCASSLEVAGLYGYTFGSGTRLTVV.

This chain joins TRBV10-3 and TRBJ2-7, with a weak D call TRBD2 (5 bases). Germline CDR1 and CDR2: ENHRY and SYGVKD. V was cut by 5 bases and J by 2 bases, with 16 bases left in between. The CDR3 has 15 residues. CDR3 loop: CAISRQMDGTYEQYF. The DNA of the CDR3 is TGTGCCATCAGTCGACAAATGGACGGGACCTACGAGCAGTACTTC.

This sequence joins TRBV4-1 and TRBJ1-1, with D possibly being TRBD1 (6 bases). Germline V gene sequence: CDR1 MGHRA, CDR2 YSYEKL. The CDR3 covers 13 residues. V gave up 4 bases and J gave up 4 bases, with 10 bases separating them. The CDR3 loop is CASSPRGATEAFF. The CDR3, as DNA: TGCGCCAGCAGCCCGCGGGGGGCCACTGAAGCTTTCTTT.

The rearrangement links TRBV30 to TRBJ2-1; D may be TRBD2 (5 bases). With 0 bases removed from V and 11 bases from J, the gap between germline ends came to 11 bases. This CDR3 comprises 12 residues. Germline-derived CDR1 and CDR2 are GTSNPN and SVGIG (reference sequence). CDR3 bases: TGTGCCTGGAGTGTACAAGGGAGAAAGCAGTTCTTC. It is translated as CAWSVQGRKQFF.

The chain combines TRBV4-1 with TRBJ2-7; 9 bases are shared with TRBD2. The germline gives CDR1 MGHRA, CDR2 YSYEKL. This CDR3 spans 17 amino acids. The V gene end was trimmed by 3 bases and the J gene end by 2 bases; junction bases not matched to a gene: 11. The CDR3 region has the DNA TGCGCCAGCAGCCACGTAATCACCGGGACTAGCCCCTACGAGCAGTACTTC. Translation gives CASSHVITGTSPYEQYF.

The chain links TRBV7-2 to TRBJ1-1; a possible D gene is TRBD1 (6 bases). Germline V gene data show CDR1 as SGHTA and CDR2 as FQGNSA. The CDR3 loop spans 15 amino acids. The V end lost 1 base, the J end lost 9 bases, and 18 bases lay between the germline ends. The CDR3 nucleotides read TGTGCCAGCAGCTTAGATGGCAGGGGCCACCGGCAAGCTTTCTTT. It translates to CASSLDGRGHRQAFF.

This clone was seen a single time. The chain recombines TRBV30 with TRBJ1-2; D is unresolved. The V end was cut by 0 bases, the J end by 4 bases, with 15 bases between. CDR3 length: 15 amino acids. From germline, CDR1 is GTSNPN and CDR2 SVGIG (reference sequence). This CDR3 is CAWSVLGHLTYGYTF. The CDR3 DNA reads TGTGCCTGGAGTGTACTGGGCCACCTGACCTATGGCTACACCTTC.

The CDR3 loop is CASSLHRFFGNTIYF. The CDR3 DNA reads as TGTGCCAGCAGCTTACACAGGTTTTTCGGAAACACCATATATTTT. The rearrangement joins TRBV11-2 to TRBJ1-3; TRBD1 is a possible D gene (5 bases). This CDR3 is 15 amino acids long. Germline CDR1 SGHAT, CDR2 FQNNGV. Between the trimmed V and J ends, which lost 2 bases and 4 bases, there was a span of 12 bases.

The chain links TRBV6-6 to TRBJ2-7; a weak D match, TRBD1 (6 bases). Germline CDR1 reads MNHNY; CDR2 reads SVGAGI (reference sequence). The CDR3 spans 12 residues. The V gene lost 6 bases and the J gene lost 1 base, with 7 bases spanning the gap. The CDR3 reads CASRQGSYEQYF. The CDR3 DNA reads TGTGCCAGCAGACAGGGTTCCTACGAGCAGTACTTC.

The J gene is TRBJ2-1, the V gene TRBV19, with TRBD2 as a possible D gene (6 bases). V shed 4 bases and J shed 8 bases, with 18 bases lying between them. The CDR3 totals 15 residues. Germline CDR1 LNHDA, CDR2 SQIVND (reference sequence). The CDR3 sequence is CASSTAGPPRYEQFF. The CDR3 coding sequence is TGTGCCAGTAGTACAGCGGGCCCTCCCCGGTATGAGCAGTTCTTC.

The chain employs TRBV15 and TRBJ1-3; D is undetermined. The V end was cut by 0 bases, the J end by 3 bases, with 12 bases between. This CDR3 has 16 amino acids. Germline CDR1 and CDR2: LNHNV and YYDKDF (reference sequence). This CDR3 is CATSRDRLGFGNTIYF. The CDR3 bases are TGTGCCACCAGCAGAGATCGATTGGGCTTTGGAAACACCATATATTTT.

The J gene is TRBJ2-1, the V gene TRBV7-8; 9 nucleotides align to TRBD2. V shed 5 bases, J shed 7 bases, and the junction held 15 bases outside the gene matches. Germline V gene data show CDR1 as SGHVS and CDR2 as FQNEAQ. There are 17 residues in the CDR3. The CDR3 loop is CASSHANLAGIVNEQFF. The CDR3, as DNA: TGTGCCAGCAGCCATGCAAACCTAGCGGGAATTGTGAATGAGCAGTTCTTC.

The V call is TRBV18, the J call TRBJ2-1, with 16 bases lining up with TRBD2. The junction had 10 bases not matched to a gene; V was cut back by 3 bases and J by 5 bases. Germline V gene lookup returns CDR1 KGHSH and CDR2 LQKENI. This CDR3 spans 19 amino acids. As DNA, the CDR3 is TGTGCCAGCTCACCGACACCGGGACTAGCGGGAGGGTGGCACAATGAGCAGTTCTTC. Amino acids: CASSPTPGLAGGWHNEQFF.

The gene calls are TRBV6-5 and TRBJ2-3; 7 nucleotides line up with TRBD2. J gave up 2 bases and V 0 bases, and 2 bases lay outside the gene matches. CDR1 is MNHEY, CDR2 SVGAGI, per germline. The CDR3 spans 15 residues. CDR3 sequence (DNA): TGTGCCAGCAGTTACTCAGCGGGGCTCACAGATACGCAGTATTTT. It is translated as CASSYSAGLTDTQYF.

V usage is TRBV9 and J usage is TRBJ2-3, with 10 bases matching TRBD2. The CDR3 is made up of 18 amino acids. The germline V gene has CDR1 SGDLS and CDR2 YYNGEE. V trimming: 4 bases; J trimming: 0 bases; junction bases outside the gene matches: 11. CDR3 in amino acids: CASSPTSGGGSSTDTQYF. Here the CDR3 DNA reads TGTGCCAGCAGCCCGACAAGCGGGGGGGGTTCTAGCACAGATACGCAGTATTTT.